One sample yielded the 28 T cell receptor beta chains listed below, sequenced in a study of regulatory T cells in long-lasting Graves disease. CDR3 regions were amplified by Arm-PCR using iRepertoire HTBI primers to build TCR beta libraries. TCRdb recomputed calls from the multiplex PCR reads with MiXCR, one row per CDR3 protein. The table includes hundreds of thousands of distinct CDR3 sequences, less than 20% detected once. The time point was: newly diagnosed GD, antithyroid drugs for less than 3 months. There was RNA extracted from PBMCs, and the TCR library was made from it. These data also featured in a second study, about T cells in Graves' hyperthyroidism and ophthalmopathy.

The sequences come from peripheral blood mononuclear cells (PBMCs), collected at new diagnosis, from a patient treated with antithyroid drugs. Receptors originate from a woman aged 25 to 45 with Graves disease.

The chain combines TRBV12-3 or TRBV12-4 with TRBJ2-7, with TRBD1 identical over 11 bases. Losses at the gene ends were 5 bases for V and 4 bases for J; bases not matched to a gene: 10. The CDR3 is 16 amino acids. CDR3 nucleotide sequence: TGTGCCAGCAGTCCTGGCCTGGACAGGGGGCCTTACGAGCAGTACTTC. Translating it yields CASSPGLDRGPYEQYF.

Many counts were recorded for this clonotype. The chain has TRBV10-1 and TRBJ1-1; a weak D match, TRBD1 (5 bases). The germline V gene has CDR1 WNHNN and CDR2 SYGVQD (reference sequence). V dropped 2 bases and J dropped 2 bases, with 12 bases sitting between them. The CDR3 runs 15 residues. The DNA of the CDR3 is TGCGCCAGCAGTGAGGGACAAGGGGAAAACACTGAAGCTTTCTTT. Its translation is CASSEGQGENTEAFF.

On this clonotype itself: An end of the junction does not agree with germline; a read error may underlie this. The chain is built from TRBV11-2 and TRBJ2-1; TRBD2 agrees at 8 bases. Germline V lookup: CDR1 SGHAT, CDR2 FQNNGV. The CDR3 sequence is 16 residues long. The CDR3 DNA reads TGTGCCAGCAACCGCGGGGGGCGAAAATCCTACAATGAGCGGTTCTTC. It codes for CASNRGGRKSYNERFF.

Ten or more counts support this clonotype. This sequence joins TRBV7-2 and TRBJ2-7; 7 bases align to TRBD2. This CDR3 spans 16 amino acids. Germline V gene data show CDR1 as SGHTA and CDR2 as FQGNSA. V dropped 6 bases and J dropped 3; count of bases not matched to a gene: 14. CDR3: CASRGGGSFGYYEQYF. CDR3 coding DNA: TGTGCCAGCAGGGGGGGGGGGTCCTTCGGGTACTACGAGCAGTACTTC. The full variable domain, completed using reference TRBV7-2 and TRBJ2-7, is GAGVSQSPSNKVTEKGKDVELRCDPISGHTALYWYRQSLGQGLEFLIYFQGNSAPDKSGLPSDRFSAERTGGSVSTLTIQRTQQEDSAVYLCASRGGGSFGYYEQYFGPGTRLTVT.

This clonotype has a count of ten or more. The chain combines TRBV12-3 or TRBV12-4 with TRBJ2-3; D unclear. The ends were cut back, 2 bases at V and 6 bases at J, with 18 bases in the middle. CDR3 length: 16 residues. The CDR3 DNA follows: TGTGCCAGCAGTTTACTGGCGGTCAGCCTTTCTGATACGCAGTATTTT. Translated, it gives CASSLLAVSLSDTQYF.

At least ten counts were recorded for this clonotype. V is TRBV6-1 and J is TRBJ2-7; 10 bases agree with TRBD2. J gave up 2 bases and V 6 bases, and 7 bases lay outside the gene matches. CDR3 length equals 15 residues. CDR1 and CDR2 (germline): MNHNS, SASEGT. The CDR3 bases are TGTGCCAGCAGCTCTGGACTAGCGGCGACCTACGAGCAGTACTTC. Protein: CASSSGLAATYEQYF.

The chain is built from TRBV30 and TRBJ2-2; 7 bases line up with TRBD1. Germline V gene sequence: CDR1 GTSNPN, CDR2 SVGIG (reference sequence). The V gene end was trimmed by 7 bases and the J gene end by 3 bases; junction bases not matched to a gene: 8. CDR3 length: 14 amino acids. DNA of the CDR3: TGTGCCTCCCCCAGGACAGGCGACACCGGGGAGCTGTTTTTT. Its protein is CASPRTGDTGELFF.

The V gene is TRBV19, the J gene TRBJ2-7; 7 bases line up with TRBD1. From germline, CDR1 is LNHDA and CDR2 SQIVND (reference sequence). This CDR3 is built from 13 residues. V was pared by 10 bases and J by 7 bases, with 13 bases of the junction left unmatched. CDR3 sequence reads: CATTPTGADEQYF. The CDR3 DNA reads TGTGCCACCACTCCTACAGGGGCGGATGAGCAGTACTTC.

The chain carries TRBV4-1 and TRBJ2-5; no clear D gene. The CDR3 is made up of 14 amino acids. Germline V gives CDR1 MGHRA, CDR2 YSYEKL. The V gene lost 3 bases and the J gene lost 3 bases, with 11 bases spanning the gap. CDR3 protein: CASSQGITEETQYF. The CDR3, as DNA: TGCGCCAGCAGCCAGGGGATTACTGAAGAGACCCAGTACTTC.

The gene calls are TRBV7-8 and TRBJ1-5, with D unresolved. V was trimmed by 1 base and J by 7 bases, leaving 11 bases between them. The CDR3 loop spans 14 amino acids. Germline V gene data show CDR1 as SGHVS and CDR2 as FQNEAQ. The CDR3 sequence is CASSLGGSRQPQHF. The CDR3 DNA reads as TGTGCCAGCAGCTTAGGAGGGTCTAGGCAGCCCCAGCATTTT.

This clonotype has a count of ten or more. This rearrangement joins TRBV6-5 to TRBJ1-4; D might be TRBD1 (5 bases). Trimming removed 4 bases at V and 7 bases at J, with 13 bases between. The CDR3 has 14 amino acids. From germline, CDR1 is MNHEY and CDR2 SVGAGI. The chain's CDR3 is CASSSTGTGEKLFF. The CDR3, as DNA: TGTGCCAGCAGTTCGACCGGGACCGGTGAAAAACTGTTTTTT.

This clonotype appeared many times. V and J are TRBV6-5 and TRBJ2-5, with D tentatively TRBD1 (5 bases). The CDR3 has 13 residues. V shed 4 bases and J shed 7 bases, with 13 bases lying between them. CDR1 MNHEY and CDR2 SVGAGI come from the germline V gene. The CDR3 DNA reads TGTGCCAGCAGTTGGCCAGGGATGTCGACCCAGTACTTC. Translation gives CASSWPGMSTQYF.

In its sample, this clonotype was seen many times. The rearrangement links TRBV28 to TRBJ2-1, with no clear D. Germline assignment: CDR1 MDHEN and CDR2 SYDVKM. The CDR3 spans 15 residues. Trimming took off 7 bases at V and 9 bases at J, with 22 bases between the two ends. The CDR3 DNA follows: TGTGCCAGCACCACAAAAGGCAGGCTTTCGGGTGAGCAGTTCTTC. It encodes CASTTKGRLSGEQFF.

The gene calls are TRBV7-9 and TRBJ2-3, with 7 nucleotides matching TRBD2. The CDR3 length is 18 residues. Germline CDR1 and CDR2: SEHNR and FQNEAQ (reference sequence). Unmatched junction bases numbered 10, after V lost 1 base and J lost 0 bases. The CDR3 nucleotides read TGTGCCAGCAGCTTAGAACTAGCGCAGTCGTATAGCACAGATACGCAGTATTTT. Residues: CASSLELAQSYSTDTQYF.

This chain connects TRBV12-3 or TRBV12-4 to TRBJ2-7; D is perhaps TRBD2 (5 bases). The CDR3 has 14 residues. Trimming shortened V by 7 bases and J by 4 bases, and 17 bases separated the two germline ends. The CDR3 region is CASTLSRGSYEQYF. The CDR3 DNA reads TGTGCCAGCACCCTGTCTAGAGGGAGTTACGAGCAGTACTTC.

The chain carries TRBV9 and TRBJ2-3; D is tentatively TRBD1 or TRBD2 (5 bases each). Trimming stripped 1 base from V and 2 bases from J, with 14 bases between. CDR3 length: 16 amino acids. Germline-derived CDR1 and CDR2 are SGDLS and YYNGEE. The CDR3 protein is CASSVRNGAATDTQYF. DNA of the CDR3: TGTGCCAGCAGCGTACGCAACGGGGCGGCCACAGATACGCAGTATTTT.

This clonotype occurred many times. V and J are TRBV9 and TRBJ2-5; D call uncertain. Germline V gives CDR1 SGDLS, CDR2 YYNGEE. This CDR3 spans 13 amino acids. Trimming took 3 bases from V and 5 from J, leaving 11 bases between them. CDR3 amino acids: CASSGRARETQYF. The CDR3 bases are TGTGCCAGCAGCGGCAGAGCGCGGGAGACCCAGTACTTC.

This clonotype was recorded many times. The chain couples TRBV28 to TRBJ2-5, with D perhaps given as TRBD1 or TRBD2 (6 bases each). Trimming took 7 bases from V and 5 from J, leaving 14 bases between them. The CDR3 covers 13 residues. Germline V gene sequence: CDR1 MDHEN, CDR2 SYDVKM. CDR3 sequence reads: CASKVGGRETQYF. CDR3 DNA sequence: TGTGCCAGCAAGGTTGGGGGGCGGGAGACCCAGTACTTC.

This clonotype occurred a few times. The genes are TRBV6-1 and TRBJ2-2; D remains ambiguous. Per the germline V gene, CDR1 is MNHNS and CDR2 is SASEGT. V dropped 8 bases and J dropped 3 bases, with 13 bases sitting between them. The CDR3 totals 14 residues. CDR3 amino acids: CASPARLDTGELFF. The CDR3 region has the DNA TGTGCCAGCCCAGCCAGACTCGACACCGGGGAGCTGTTTTTT.

This clonotype was picked up many times. CDR3 DNA: TGTGCCAGCAGTTTCTACAGGGGAAATGGCTACACCTTC. Its translation: CASSFYRGNGYTF. This chain connects TRBV6-5 to TRBJ1-2; TRBD1 agrees at 7 bases. Germline values: CDR1 MNHEY, CDR2 SVGAGI. Trimming removed 4 bases from V and 6 bases from J; junction bases left unmatched: 5. The CDR3 runs to 13 residues.

The rearrangement uses TRBV9 and TRBJ2-7; 7 bases match TRBD1. V shed 4 bases and J 2 bases; nucleotides not matched to a gene: 12. CDR3 length: 16 residues. The germline CDR1 and CDR2 sequences are SGDLS and YYNGEE. This CDR3 is CASSPSGQRLTYEQYF. CDR3 in DNA: TGTGCCAGCAGCCCTTCGGGACAGCGCTTAACCTACGAGCAGTACTTC.

V usage is TRBV5-6 and J usage is TRBJ1-3; D not resolved. Germline values: CDR1 SGHDT, CDR2 YYEEEE. Trimming left V 3 bases short and J 0 bases short, with 10 bases between. The CDR3 spans 15 residues. The CDR3 coding sequence is TGTGCCAGCAGCTGGTGGGCTATCTCTGGAAACACCATATATTTT. The encoded protein is CASSWWAISGNTIYF.

This clonotype was counted at least ten times. The genes are TRBV11-3 and TRBJ2-1; D may be TRBD1 (6 bases). Looked up from germline, CDR1 is SGHNT and CDR2 is YENEEA. The CDR3 has 17 amino acids. The V end was cut by 1 base, the J end by 0 bases, with 13 bases between. This chain's CDR3 is CASSLGGRGSSYNEQFF. The CDR3 nucleotides are TGTGCCAGCAGCTTAGGGGGAAGGGGGAGCTCCTACAATGAGCAGTTCTTC.

This clonotype was detected a few times. V usage is TRBV7-2 and J usage is TRBJ2-3; 7 positions match TRBD2. The CDR3 contains 17 residues. V gave up 5 bases and J gave up 4 bases; unmatched junction bases: 15. Germline V gene sequence: CDR1 SGHTA, CDR2 FQGNSA. The CDR3 protein is CASSVGPVAGAPDTQYF. In nucleotides, the CDR3 is TGTGCCAGCAGCGTAGGGCCGGTGGCGGGAGCGCCAGATACGCAGTATTTT.

The rearrangement links TRBV18 to TRBJ1-2, with 8 bases aligning to TRBD1. The CDR3 consists of 15 residues. The J segment lost 3 bases and the V segment lost 2 bases, leaving 5 bases of the junction unmatched. Germline values: CDR1 KGHSH, CDR2 LQKENI. The CDR3 bases are TGTGCCAGCTCACCAGCGGCAGGGGGCGACTATGGCTACACCTTC. It is translated as CASSPAAGGDYGYTF. The entire variable domain, with the rest obtained from reference TRBV18 and TRBJ1-2, is as follows: NAGVMQNPRHLVRRRGQEARLRCSPMKGHSHVYWYRQLPEEGLKFMVYLQKENIIDESGMPKERFSAEFPKEGPSILRIQQVVRGDSAAYFCASSPAAGGDYGYTFGSGTRLTVV.

The sample holds many counts of this clonotype. The V gene is TRBV28, the J gene TRBJ2-6; D is undetermined. This CDR3 region has 15 residues. Germline CDR1 reads MDHEN; CDR2 reads SYDVKM. V dropped 4 bases and J dropped 0 bases, with 7 bases sitting between them. In DNA form, the CDR3 reads TGTGCCAGCAGTTCCGACACCTCTGGGGCCAACGTCCTGACTTTC. It yields the protein CASSSDTSGANVLTF.

The rearrangement links TRBV12-3 or TRBV12-4 to TRBJ1-1; D is undetermined. The V gene lost 6 bases and the J gene lost 0 bases, with 8 bases spanning the gap. The CDR3 extends over 13 amino acids. This CDR3 reads CASRWTVNTEAFF. In DNA form, the CDR3 reads TGTGCCAGCAGGTGGACGGTGAACACTGAAGCTTTCTTT.

Many counts were recorded for this clonotype. The chain is built from TRBV28 and TRBJ1-6; TRBD1 might be the D (6 bases). Germline CDR1 is MDHEN and CDR2 is SYDVKM. The CDR3 consists of 14 residues. V lost 6 bases to trimming and J lost 9 bases, with 15 bases between them. CDR3 nucleotides: TGTGCCAGCAGCTCCCCCGGGGGCGGTTCACCCCTCCACTTT. This gives the protein CASSSPGGGSPLHF. The full variable domain, rest sourced from reference TRBV28 and TRBJ1-6, is DVKVTQSSRYLVKRTGEKVFLECVQDMDHENMFWYRQDPGLGLRLIYFSYDVKMKEKGDIPEGYSVSREKKERFSLILESASTNQTSMYLCASSSPGGGSPLHFGNGTRLTVT.